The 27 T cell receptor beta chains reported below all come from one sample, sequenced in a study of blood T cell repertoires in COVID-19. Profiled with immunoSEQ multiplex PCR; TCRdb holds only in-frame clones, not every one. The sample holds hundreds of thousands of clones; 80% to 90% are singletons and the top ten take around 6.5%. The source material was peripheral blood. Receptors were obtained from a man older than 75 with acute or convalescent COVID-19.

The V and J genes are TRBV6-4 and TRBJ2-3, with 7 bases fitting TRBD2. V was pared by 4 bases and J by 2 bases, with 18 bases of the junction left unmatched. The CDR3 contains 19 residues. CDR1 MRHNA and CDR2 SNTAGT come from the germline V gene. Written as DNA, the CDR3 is TGTGCCAGCAGTGCGGTACCACTAAGAGCGGGACGTAACACAGATACGCAGTATTTT. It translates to CASSAVPLRAGRNTDTQYF.

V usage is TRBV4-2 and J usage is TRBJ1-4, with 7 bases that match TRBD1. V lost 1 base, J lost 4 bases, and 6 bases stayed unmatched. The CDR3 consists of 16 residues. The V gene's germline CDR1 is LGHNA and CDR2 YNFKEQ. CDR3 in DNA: TGTGCCAGCAGCCAAGGCGCCGGGACAGTTAATGAAAAACTGTTTTTT. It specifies CASSQGAGTVNEKLFF.

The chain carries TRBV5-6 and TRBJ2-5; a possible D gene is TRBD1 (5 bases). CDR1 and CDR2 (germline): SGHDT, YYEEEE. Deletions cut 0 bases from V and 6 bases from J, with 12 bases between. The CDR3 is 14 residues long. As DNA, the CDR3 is TGTGCCAGCAGCTTGGGCAGGGCTCGGCAGACCCAGTACTTC. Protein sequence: CASSLGRARQTQYF.

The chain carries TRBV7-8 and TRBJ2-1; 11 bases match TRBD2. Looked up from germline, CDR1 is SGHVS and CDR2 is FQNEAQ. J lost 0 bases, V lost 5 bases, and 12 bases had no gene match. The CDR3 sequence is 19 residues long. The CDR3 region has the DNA TGTGCCAGCAGCCGGGGGACTAGCGGATTTGATAGCTCCTACAATGAGCAGTTCTTC. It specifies CASSRGTSGFDSSYNEQFF.

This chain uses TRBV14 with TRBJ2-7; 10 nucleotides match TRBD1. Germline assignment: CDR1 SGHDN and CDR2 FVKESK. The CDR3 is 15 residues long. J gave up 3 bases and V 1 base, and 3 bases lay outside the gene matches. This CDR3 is CASSQGGQGGYEQYF. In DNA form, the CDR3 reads TGTGCCAGCAGCCAAGGCGGACAGGGGGGCTACGAGCAGTACTTC.

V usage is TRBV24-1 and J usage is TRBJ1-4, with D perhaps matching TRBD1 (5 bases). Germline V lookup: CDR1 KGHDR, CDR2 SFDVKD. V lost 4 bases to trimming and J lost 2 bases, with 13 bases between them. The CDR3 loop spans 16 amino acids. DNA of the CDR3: TGTGCCACCAGTGAGGGGAGGGGTCTCACTAATGAAAAACTGTTTTTT. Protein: CATSEGRGLTNEKLFF.

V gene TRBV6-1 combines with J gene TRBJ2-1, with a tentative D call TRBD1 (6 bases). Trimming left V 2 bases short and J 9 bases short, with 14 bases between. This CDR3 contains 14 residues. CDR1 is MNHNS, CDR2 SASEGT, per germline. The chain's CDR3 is CASSENRDSTEQFF. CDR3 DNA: TGTGCCAGCAGTGAAAACAGGGATAGCACTGAGCAGTTCTTC.

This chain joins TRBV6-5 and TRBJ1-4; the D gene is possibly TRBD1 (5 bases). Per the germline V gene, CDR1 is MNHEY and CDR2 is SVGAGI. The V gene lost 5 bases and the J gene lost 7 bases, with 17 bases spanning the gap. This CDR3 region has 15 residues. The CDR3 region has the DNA TGTGCCAGCAGTCCCTTAGCAGGGTCGAGTGAAAAACTGTTTTTT. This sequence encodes CASSPLAGSSEKLFF.

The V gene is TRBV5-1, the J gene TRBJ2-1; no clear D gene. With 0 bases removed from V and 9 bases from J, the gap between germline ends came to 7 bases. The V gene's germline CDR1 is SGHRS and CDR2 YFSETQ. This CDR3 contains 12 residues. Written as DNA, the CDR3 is TGCGCCAGCAGCTTGGTCAGCGCTGAGCAGTTCTTC. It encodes CASSLVSAEQFF.

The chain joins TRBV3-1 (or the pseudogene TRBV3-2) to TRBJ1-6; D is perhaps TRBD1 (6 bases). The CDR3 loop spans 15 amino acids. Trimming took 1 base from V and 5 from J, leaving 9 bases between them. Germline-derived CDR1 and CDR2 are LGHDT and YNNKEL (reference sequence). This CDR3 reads CASSQAQGHNSPLHF. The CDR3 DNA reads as TGTGCCAGCAGCCAAGCACAGGGACATAATTCACCCCTCCACTTT.

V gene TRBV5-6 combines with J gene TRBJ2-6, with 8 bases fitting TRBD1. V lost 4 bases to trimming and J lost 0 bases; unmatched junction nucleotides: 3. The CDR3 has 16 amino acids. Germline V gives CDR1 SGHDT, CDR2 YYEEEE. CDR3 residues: CASSKTGGSGANVLTF. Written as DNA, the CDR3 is TGTGCCAGCAGCAAAACAGGGGGCTCTGGGGCCAACGTCCTGACTTTC. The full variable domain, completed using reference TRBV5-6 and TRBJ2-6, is DAGVTQSPTHLIKTRGQQVTLRCSPKSGHDTVSWYQQALGQGPQFIFQYYEEEERQRGNFPDRFSGHQFPNYSSELNVNALLLGDSALYLCASSKTGGSGANVLTFGAGSRLTVL.

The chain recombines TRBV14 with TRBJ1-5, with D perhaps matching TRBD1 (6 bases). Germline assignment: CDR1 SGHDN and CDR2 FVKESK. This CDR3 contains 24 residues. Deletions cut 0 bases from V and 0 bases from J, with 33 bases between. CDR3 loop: CASSQDKGDGRGHDRTDSNQPQHF. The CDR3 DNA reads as TGTGCCAGCAGCCAAGATAAGGGGGATGGTAGGGGCCACGACAGGACAGATAGCAATCAGCCCCAGCATTTT.

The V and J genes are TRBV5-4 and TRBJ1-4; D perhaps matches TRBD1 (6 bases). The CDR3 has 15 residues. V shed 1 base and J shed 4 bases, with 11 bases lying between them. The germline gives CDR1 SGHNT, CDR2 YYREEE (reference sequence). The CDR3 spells CASSLMGADNEKLFF. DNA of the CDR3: TGTGCCAGCAGCTTGATGGGGGCGGATAATGAAAAACTGTTTTTT.

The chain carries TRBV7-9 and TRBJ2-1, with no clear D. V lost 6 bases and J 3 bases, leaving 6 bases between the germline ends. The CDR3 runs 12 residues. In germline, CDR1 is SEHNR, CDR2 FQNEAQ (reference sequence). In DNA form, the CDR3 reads TGTGCCAGCAGTACTCTCTACAATGAGCAGTTCTTC. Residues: CASSTLYNEQFF.

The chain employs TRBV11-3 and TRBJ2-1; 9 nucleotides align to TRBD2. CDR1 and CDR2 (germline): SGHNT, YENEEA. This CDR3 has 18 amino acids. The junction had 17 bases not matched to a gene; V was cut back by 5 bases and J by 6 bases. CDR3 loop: CASSRLGVGLAIRNEQFF. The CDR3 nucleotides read TGTGCCAGCAGCCGCCTTGGTGTAGGACTAGCGATTCGCAATGAGCAGTTCTTC.

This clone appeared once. The CDR3 DNA reads as TGTGCCAGTAGTGTCCTAGTCCGGGATACGCAGTATTTT. Its translation: CASSVLVRDTQYF. The chain uses TRBV19 and TRBJ2-3, with no clear D. CDR3 length: 13 amino acids. Germline-derived CDR1 and CDR2 are LNHDA and SQIVND (reference sequence). Deletions cut 5 bases from V and 6 bases from J, with 12 bases between.

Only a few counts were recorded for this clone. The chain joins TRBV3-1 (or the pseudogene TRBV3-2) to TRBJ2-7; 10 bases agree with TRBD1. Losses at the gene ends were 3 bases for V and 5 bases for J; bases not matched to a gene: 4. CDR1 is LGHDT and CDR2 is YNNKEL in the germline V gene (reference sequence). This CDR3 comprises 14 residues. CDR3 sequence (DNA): TGTGCCAGCAGCCATGGGGACAGGGGCCACGAGCAGTACTTC. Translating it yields CASSHGDRGHEQYF.

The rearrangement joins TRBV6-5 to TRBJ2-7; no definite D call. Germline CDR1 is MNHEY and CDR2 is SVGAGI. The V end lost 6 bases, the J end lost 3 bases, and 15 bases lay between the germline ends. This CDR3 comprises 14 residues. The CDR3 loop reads CASSDPLCGYEQYV. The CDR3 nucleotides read TGTGCCAGCAGCGACCCCCTTTGCGGCTACGAGCAGTACGTC.

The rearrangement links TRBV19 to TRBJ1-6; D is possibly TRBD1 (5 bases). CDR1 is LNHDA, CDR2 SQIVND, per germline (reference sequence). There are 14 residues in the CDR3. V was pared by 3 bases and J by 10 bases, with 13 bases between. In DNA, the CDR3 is TGTGCCAGTAGTATCGGGCAGGGAATATCACCCCTCCACTTT. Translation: CASSIGQGISPLHF.

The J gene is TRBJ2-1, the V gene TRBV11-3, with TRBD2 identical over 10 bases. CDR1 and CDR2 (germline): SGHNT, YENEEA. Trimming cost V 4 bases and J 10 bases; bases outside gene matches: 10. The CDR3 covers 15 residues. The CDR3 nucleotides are TGTGCCAGCAGCTACAGGGGACTAGCGCAGACGGAGCAGTTCTTC. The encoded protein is CASSYRGLAQTEQFF.

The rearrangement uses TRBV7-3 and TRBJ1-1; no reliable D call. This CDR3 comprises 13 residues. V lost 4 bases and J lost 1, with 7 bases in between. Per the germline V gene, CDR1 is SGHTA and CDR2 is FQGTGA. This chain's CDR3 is CASSSQRNTEAFF. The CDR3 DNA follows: TGTGCCAGCAGCTCACAAAGGAACACTGAAGCTTTCTTT.

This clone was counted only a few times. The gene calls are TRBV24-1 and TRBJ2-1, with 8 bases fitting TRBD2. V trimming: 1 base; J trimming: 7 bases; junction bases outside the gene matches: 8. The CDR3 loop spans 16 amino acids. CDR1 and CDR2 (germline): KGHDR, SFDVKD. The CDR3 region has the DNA TGTGCCACCAGTGATTTCTCACTAGCGGCTAGTAATGAGCAGTTCTTC. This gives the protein CATSDFSLAASNEQFF.

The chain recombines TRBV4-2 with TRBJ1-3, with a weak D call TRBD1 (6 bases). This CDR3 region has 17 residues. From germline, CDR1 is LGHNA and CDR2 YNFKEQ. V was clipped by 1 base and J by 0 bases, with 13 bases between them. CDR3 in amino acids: CASSQATGSASGNTIYF. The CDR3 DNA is TGTGCCAGCAGCCAAGCTACAGGGTCGGCCTCTGGAAACACCATATATTTT.

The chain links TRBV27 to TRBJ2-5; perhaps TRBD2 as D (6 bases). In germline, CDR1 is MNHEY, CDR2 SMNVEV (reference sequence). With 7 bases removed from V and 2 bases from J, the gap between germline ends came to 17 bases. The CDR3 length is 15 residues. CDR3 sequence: CASTLWREGQETQYF. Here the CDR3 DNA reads TGTGCCAGCACTCTGTGGCGGGAAGGACAAGAGACCCAGTACTTC.

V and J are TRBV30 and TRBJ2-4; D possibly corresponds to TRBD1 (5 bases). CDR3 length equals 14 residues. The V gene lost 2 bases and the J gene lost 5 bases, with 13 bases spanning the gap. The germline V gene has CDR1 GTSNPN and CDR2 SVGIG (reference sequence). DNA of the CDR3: TGTGCCTGGAGTCATGGGGCCAGGGAAAACATTCAGTACTTC. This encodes CAWSHGARENIQYF.

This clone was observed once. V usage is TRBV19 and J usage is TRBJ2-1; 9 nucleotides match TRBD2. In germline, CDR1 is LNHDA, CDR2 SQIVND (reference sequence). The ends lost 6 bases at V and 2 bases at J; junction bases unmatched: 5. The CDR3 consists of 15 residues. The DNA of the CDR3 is TGTGCCAGTAGCCGGAGCGGGGGGCCCTACAATGAGCAGTTCTTC. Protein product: CASSRSGGPYNEQFF.

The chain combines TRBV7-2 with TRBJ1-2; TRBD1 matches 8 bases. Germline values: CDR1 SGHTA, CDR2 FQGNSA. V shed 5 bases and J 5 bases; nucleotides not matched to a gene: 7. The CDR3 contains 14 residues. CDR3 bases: TGTGCCAGCAGCGATGACAGGGGCGAATATGGCTACACCTTC. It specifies CASSDDRGEYGYTF. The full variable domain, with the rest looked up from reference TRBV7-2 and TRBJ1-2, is GAGVSQSPSNKVTEKGKDVELRCDPISGHTALYWYRQSLGQGLEFLIYFQGNSAPDKSGLPSDRFSAERTGGSVSTLTIQRTQQEDSAVYLCASSDDRGEYGYTFGSGTRLTVV.